A single sample is the source of the 15 T cell receptor beta chains below, sequenced in a study of T cells in Graves' hyperthyroidism and ophthalmopathy. RNA transcripts were the template for amplifying TCR beta CDR3 regions. First-round RT-PCR with HTBI primers amplified the TCR CDR3 region. TCRdb reprocessed the multiplex PCR reads via MiXCR and lists one record per CDR3 protein. The table includes a few hundred thousand distinct CDR3 sequences, around 18% detected once. The sample comprised blood. The receptors shown here come from a woman aged 40 to 50 with Graves' ophthalmopathy.

The chain combines TRBV11-1 with TRBJ1-2; D unclear. Germline values: CDR1 SGHAT, CDR2 FQDESV (reference sequence). The CDR3 covers 13 residues. Between the trimmed V and J ends, which lost 5 bases and 2 bases, there was a span of 9 bases. This CDR3 reads CASSPSANYGYTF. The DNA for the CDR3 is TGTGCCAGCAGCCCCTCAGCAAACTATGGCTACACCTTC.

This clonotype appeared many times. J is TRBJ1-2 and V is TRBV30; no definite D call. The CDR3 runs to 15 residues. The germline gives CDR1 GTSNPN, CDR2 SVGIG (reference sequence). The V end was cut by 0 bases, the J end by 8 bases, with 19 bases between. CDR3: CAWSVKNILRQGYTF. DNA of the CDR3: TGTGCCTGGAGTGTAAAAAACATCCTGCGTCAGGGCTACACCTTC.

At least ten counts were recorded for this clonotype. The rearrangement links TRBV5-6 to TRBJ2-2; unclear D gene. Germline values: CDR1 SGHDT, CDR2 YYEEEE. The CDR3 length is 16 residues. Trimming took off 2 bases at V and 1 base at J, with 12 bases between the two ends. The CDR3 protein is CASSFKGPVNTGELFF. In DNA, the CDR3 is TGTGCCAGCAGCTTCAAGGGCCCAGTGAACACCGGGGAGCTGTTTTTT.

This clonotype was seen a handful of times. The junction departs from the called germline gene at one end, perhaps through a read error. This chain connects TRBV10-1 to TRBJ1-1, with D perhaps TRBD1 (5 bases). Per germline, CDR1 WNHNN and CDR2 SYGVQD (reference sequence). This CDR3 has 13 amino acids. The chain's CDR3 is CASSLRRGTEACF. The CDR3 DNA is TGCGCCAGCAGCCTCCGGAGAGGGACTGAAGCTTGCTTT.

This clonotype occurred a few times. V is TRBV10-3 and J is TRBJ2-7; 9 bases map to TRBD2. Germline values: CDR1 ENHRY, CDR2 SYGVKD. This CDR3 comprises 15 residues. V dropped 3 bases and J dropped 0; count of bases not matched to a gene: 3. The DNA of the CDR3 is TGTGCCATCAGTGAACTGACTAGCGGCTCCTACGAGCAGTACTTC. It codes for CAISELTSGSYEQYF.

This clonotype was seen ten or more times. J is TRBJ2-4 and V is TRBV10-3; TRBD1 is a possible D gene (6 bases). CDR1 ENHRY and CDR2 SYGVKD come from the germline V gene. Trimming pared 6 bases from V and 11 bases from J, leaving 17 bases between. The CDR3 runs 13 residues. The CDR3 spells CAIRDNLRTVQYF. The DNA for the CDR3 is TGTGCCATCAGGGACAACCTACGGACAGTTCAGTACTTC.

At least ten counts were recorded for this clonotype. The chain recombines TRBV28 with TRBJ2-7; 11 nucleotides line up with TRBD1. Germline trimming cut 6 bases from V and 3 bases from J; bases unmatched to any gene: 10. This CDR3 is 16 amino acids long. CDR1 and CDR2 (germline): MDHEN, SYDVKM. The CDR3 nucleotides are TGTGCCAGCAGCTCTAGAGTGGGACAGGGGGTCTACGAGCAGTACTTC. Protein: CASSSRVGQGVYEQYF.

This clonotype was detected many times. This chain joins TRBV12-3 or TRBV12-4 and TRBJ2-7; D perhaps matches TRBD1 (7 bases). Trimming removed 3 bases at V and 4 bases at J, with 25 bases between. The CDR3 sequence is 18 residues long. CDR3 sequence (DNA): TGTGCCAGCAGTTTGGAGGGGGCACTTAGACTCAAGGATTACGAGCAGTACTTC. The encoded protein is CASSLEGALRLKDYEQYF.

This clonotype appeared many times. The genes are TRBV2 and TRBJ2-7, with D maybe TRBD2 (5 bases). Germline V gene data show CDR1 as SNHLY and CDR2 as FYNNEI. The CDR3 spans 13 residues. V was cut by 7 bases and J by 0 bases, with 10 bases left in between. The chain's CDR3 is CASIGISSYEQYF. CDR3 coding DNA: TGTGCCAGCATCGGGATCAGCTCCTACGAGCAGTACTTC.

Ten or more counts support this clonotype. This chain uses TRBV19 with TRBJ2-5; D gene ambiguous. CDR3 length: 13 residues. Germline V gene data show CDR1 as LNHDA and CDR2 as SQIVND (reference sequence). V gave up 6 bases and J gave up 5 bases, with 13 bases separating them. The CDR3 DNA is TGTGCCAGTAGATTAATAGGGCGGGAGACCCAGTACTTC. Amino acid sequence: CASRLIGRETQYF.

In this sample, this clonotype turned up many times. This chain joins TRBV12-3 or TRBV12-4 and TRBJ2-7; D not certain. The CDR3 length is 12 residues. V was shortened by 5 bases and J by 4 bases, with 9 bases between the two germline ends. The CDR3 spells CASSLSGYEQYF. CDR3 DNA sequence: TGTGCCAGCAGTCTTTCTGGTTACGAGCAGTACTTC.

In its sample, this clonotype was seen many times. CDR3 residues: CASSYSRVIAEAFF. The CDR3, as DNA: TGTGCCAGCAGTTACTCGCGGGTAATCGCTGAAGCTTTCTTT. The chain carries TRBV6-2 or TRBV6-3 and TRBJ1-1; D gene ambiguous. The CDR3 sequence is 14 residues long. Germline V gene sequence: CDR1 MNHEY, CDR2 SVGEGT. The germline V and J ends were trimmed by 0 bases and 6 bases, with 11 bases remaining between them.

The table lists this clonotype with many counts. The chain recombines TRBV11-2 with TRBJ1-3; 9 bases line up with TRBD1. The CDR3 has 15 amino acids. From germline, CDR1 is SGHAT and CDR2 FQNNGV. The junction had 3 bases not matched to a gene; V was cut back by 1 base and J by 5 bases. The CDR3 reads CASSLGGTGRNTIYF. The CDR3 DNA sequence: TGTGCCAGCAGCTTAGGTGGGACAGGGAGAAACACCATATATTTT.

The chain links TRBV6-1 to TRBJ1-2; no clear D. The length of the CDR3 is 16 residues. With 5 bases removed from V and 2 bases from J, the gap between germline ends came to 18 bases. The V gene's germline CDR1 is MNHNS and CDR2 SASEGT. CDR3 DNA: TGTGCCAGCAGTCCCGGACCTCACGTCCCCAACTATGGCTACACCTTC. It translates to CASSPGPHVPNYGYTF.

In its sample, this clonotype was seen many times. V usage is TRBV12-3 or TRBV12-4 and J usage is TRBJ2-7; D gene ambiguous. This CDR3 contains 15 residues. The V end was cut by 6 bases, the J end by 0 bases, with 15 bases between. DNA for the CDR3: TGTGCCAGCAGCCTTCGACGACCCGTCTCCTACGAGCAGTACTTC. It is translated as CASSLRRPVSYEQYF.